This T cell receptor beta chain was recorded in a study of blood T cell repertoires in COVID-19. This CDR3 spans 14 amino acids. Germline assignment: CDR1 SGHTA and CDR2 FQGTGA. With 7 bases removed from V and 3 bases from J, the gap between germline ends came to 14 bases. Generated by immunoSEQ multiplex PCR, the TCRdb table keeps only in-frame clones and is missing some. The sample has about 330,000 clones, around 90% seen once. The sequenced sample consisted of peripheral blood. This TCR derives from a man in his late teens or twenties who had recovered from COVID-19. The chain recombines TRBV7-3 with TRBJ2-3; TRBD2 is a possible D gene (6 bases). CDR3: CASNQPGVTDTQYF. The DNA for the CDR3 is TGTGCCAGCAATCAACCGGGGGTTACAGATACGCAGTATTTT.